This TCR beta chain originates from a study of cytomegalovirus exposure and HLA in healthy donors. 60 Vbeta and 13 Jbeta primers were used in PCR. Assay: immunoSEQ multiplex PCR; the TCRdb copy retains only in-frame clones and omits some. The sample table includes roughly 120,000 clones. V was trimmed by 4 bases and J by 10 bases, leaving 17 bases between them. There are 13 residues in the CDR3. CDR1 and CDR2 from the germline V gene are GTSNPN and SVGIG (reference sequence). The V call is TRBV30, the J call TRBJ1-3; D ambiguous. The receptor was derived from a man aged 18 to 30 in good health and CMV-seronegative. The sample was PBMCs. CDR3 nucleotide sequence: TGTGCCTGGACATATCCGGTCCTCGGGACCATATATTTT. Amino acids: CAWTYPVLGTIYF.